A single sample is the source of the 17 T cell receptor beta chains below, sequenced in a study of T cells in localized non-small cell lung cancer. Sequencing was performed with immunoSEQ multiplex PCR; in TCRdb, only in-frame clones are kept and a portion is missing. Of 38,000 or so clones in the sample, about four fifths were seen once. The sequenced sample was peripheral blood mononuclear cells, obtained before any cancer treatment. These receptors came from a male donor older than 55 with stage II lung adenocarcinoma.

The chain links TRBV30 to TRBJ2-5; 7 nucleotides align to TRBD2. Germline values: CDR1 GTSNPN, CDR2 SVGIG (reference sequence). V lost 2 bases to trimming and J lost 4 bases; unmatched junction nucleotides: 1. This CDR3 has 12 amino acids. DNA of the CDR3: TGTGCCTGGAGTTCGGGGGGAGAGACCCAGTACTTC. Protein sequence: CAWSSGGETQYF.

V usage is TRBV5-8 and J usage is TRBJ2-1; 14 positions agree with TRBD2. The germline V gene has CDR1 SGHTS and CDR2 YDEGEE. The CDR3 sequence is 16 residues long. V lost 4 bases, J lost 4 bases, and 4 bases stayed unmatched. The CDR3 DNA is TGTGCCAGCAGCCACGGACTAGCGGGAGGTTACAATGAGCAGTTCTTC. Its protein product is CASSHGLAGGYNEQFF.

The J gene is TRBJ1-1, the V gene TRBV4-3; D not resolved. V was cut by 1 base and J by 3 bases, with 9 bases left in between. The V gene's germline CDR1 is LGHNA and CDR2 YSLEER. CDR3 length: 14 amino acids. CDR3 nucleotide sequence: TGCGCCAGCAGCCAAGCCGGGTTATACACTGAAGCTTTCTTT. Encoded protein: CASSQAGLYTEAFF.

The chain couples TRBV11-1 to TRBJ2-3; D ambiguous. Germline V gene lookup returns CDR1 SGHAT and CDR2 FQDESV (reference sequence). Trimming cost V 4 bases and J 3 bases, with 26 bases left between them. The CDR3 runs 19 residues. Here the CDR3 reads CASSYPPPANIRGTDTQYF. The CDR3 DNA sequence: TGTGCCAGCAGCTACCCTCCCCCTGCAAATATCAGAGGAACAGATACGCAGTATTTT. Complete variable domain (other parts from reference TRBV11-1 and TRBJ2-3): EAEVAQSPRYKITEKSQAVAFWCDPISGHATLYWYRQILGQGPELLVQFQDESVVDDSQLPKDRFSAERLKGVDSTLKIQPAELGDSAMYLCASSYPPPANIRGTDTQYFGPGTRLTVL.

The gene calls are TRBV28 and TRBJ1-5, with TRBD1 matching 10 bases. The CDR3 totals 15 residues. Per the germline V gene, CDR1 is MDHEN and CDR2 is SYDVKM. The trim removed 1 base at V and 7 bases at J, leaving 4 bases unmatched. The CDR3 protein is CASSLSGQGQQPQHF. In nucleotides, the CDR3 is TGTGCCAGCAGTTTATCGGGACAGGGGCAACAGCCCCAGCATTTT.

The rearrangement uses TRBV29-1 and TRBJ1-1; TRBD1 aligns across 9 bases. V was clipped by 6 bases and J by 5 bases; unmatched bases: 7. Germline lookup yields CDR1 SQVTM and CDR2 ANQGSEA. CDR3 length: 13 residues. The CDR3 coding sequence is TGCAGCGTCCGAGGACAGGGGACGACTGAAGCTTTCTTT. As protein: CSVRGQGTTEAFF.

The CDR3, as DNA: TGCGCCAGCAGCCAAGGGGGGGGCTACACCTTC. Translation: CASSQGGGYTF. The chain couples TRBV4-3 to TRBJ1-2; D perhaps matches TRBD1 (5 bases). Germline values: CDR1 LGHNA, CDR2 YSLEER. The CDR3 runs to 11 residues. V was pared by 1 base and J by 8 bases, with 5 bases between.

This clone was observed once. This chain uses TRBV28 with TRBJ2-2, with 8 bases identical to TRBD1. Per germline, CDR1 MDHEN and CDR2 SYDVKM. This CDR3 spans 15 amino acids. V gave up 6 bases and J gave up 4 bases; unmatched junction bases: 7. The CDR3 DNA follows: TGTGCCAGCAGCCCCAGGGGGCGCGGCACCGGGGAGCTGTTTTTT. Protein product: CASSPRGRGTGELFF.

This clone has only a few counts. V usage is TRBV5-4 and J usage is TRBJ2-6, with 11 bases aligning to TRBD1. V shed 8 bases, J shed 4 bases, and the junction held 11 bases outside the gene matches. This CDR3 spans 17 amino acids. The V gene's germline CDR1 is SGHNT and CDR2 YYREEE (reference sequence). In DNA, the CDR3 is TGTGCCAGTTGGAAGGACAGGGGGCAAGCAGGGGCCAACGTCCTGACTTTC. It yields the protein CASWKDRGQAGANVLTF.

V usage is TRBV14 and J usage is TRBJ2-1; 8 bases fit TRBD1. The CDR3 runs to 13 residues. V dropped 6 bases and J dropped 4; count of bases not matched to a gene: 2. Germline loops: CDR1 SGHDN, CDR2 FVKESK. The CDR3 spells CASRGDRYNEQFF. CDR3 DNA sequence: TGTGCCAGCAGGGGGGACAGGTACAATGAGCAGTTCTTC.

The chain recombines TRBV13 with TRBJ2-7, with TRBD1 as a possible D gene (6 bases). Germline V gene sequence: CDR1 PRHDT, CDR2 FYEKMQ (reference sequence). The V end lost 5 bases, the J end lost 1 base, and 12 bases lay between the germline ends. This CDR3 is built from 14 residues. CDR3 protein: CASSVGARSYEQYF. The CDR3 DNA sequence: TGTGCCAGCAGCGTGGGGGCCAGGTCCTACGAGCAGTACTTC. Using reference TRBV13 and TRBJ2-7 for the parts outside the CDR3, the full variable domain is AAGVIQSPRHLIKEKRETATLKCYPIPRHDTVYWYQQGPGQDPQFLISFYEKMQSDKGSIPDRFSAQQFSDYHSELNMSSLELGDSALYFCASSVGARSYEQYFGPGTRLTVT.

The chain employs TRBV5-1 and TRBJ2-3, with TRBD2 identical over 7 bases. Trimming cost V 4 bases and J 0 bases; bases outside gene matches: 5. The V gene's germline CDR1 is SGHRS and CDR2 YFSETQ. CDR3 length: 15 residues. CDR3 coding DNA: TGCGCCAGCAGCCCGGGACTAACTAGCACAGATACGCAGTATTTT. This codes for CASSPGLTSTDTQYF.

This clone came up once. In nucleotides, the CDR3 is TGTGCCAGCAGTGAATTGGGTAGGGGACTAGCGGGAGGGCGTGAGCAGTTCTTC. It is translated as CASSELGRGLAGGREQFF. The gene calls are TRBV25-1 and TRBJ2-1, with 16 nucleotides matching TRBD2. CDR1 is MGHDK, CDR2 SYGVNS, per germline. V lost 1 base to trimming and J lost 9 bases; unmatched junction nucleotides: 9. The CDR3 is 18 amino acids.

The chain joins TRBV18 to TRBJ1-2; D not resolved. Germline CDR1 KGHSH, CDR2 LQKENI. V lost 2 bases, J lost 0 bases, and 10 bases lay in between. The CDR3 is made up of 15 amino acids. The CDR3 bases are TGTGCCAGCTCACCAATGAATGCGGCTAACTATGGCTACACCTTC. Encoded protein: CASSPMNAANYGYTF.

This chain joins TRBV18 and TRBJ2-3; 16 positions match TRBD2. J lost 4 bases, V lost 0 bases, and 1 base had no gene match. Germline V CDR1 and CDR2: KGHSH, LQKENI. The CDR3 is 17 residues long. CDR3 in amino acids: CASSPPGLAGGADTQYF. For the CDR3, the DNA is TGTGCCAGCTCACCACCGGGACTAGCGGGAGGGGCAGATACGCAGTATTTT. The whole variable domain, remainder taken from reference TRBV18 and TRBJ2-3, is NAGVMQNPRHLVRRRGQEARLRCSPMKGHSHVYWYRQLPEEGLKFMVYLQKENIIDESGMPKERFSAEFPKEGPSILRIQQVVRGDSAAYFCASSPPGLAGGADTQYFGPGTRLTVL.

The chain links TRBV4-1 to TRBJ2-5; 7 bases fit TRBD1. The end of the DNA aligns better with TRBJ2-7, so the J call may be wrong. There are 14 residues in the CDR3. Germline CDR1 reads MGHRA; CDR2 reads YSYEKL. CDR3 in DNA: TGCGCCAGCAGCCCGAGAGGGGGCACCTACGAGCAGTACTTC. It encodes CASSPRGGTYEQYF.

The chain is built from TRBV27 and TRBJ1-5; 7 positions agree with TRBD1. V was pared by 6 bases and J by 0 bases, with 11 bases of the junction left unmatched. The CDR3 consists of 17 residues. Per germline, CDR1 MNHEY and CDR2 SMNVEV (reference sequence). The CDR3 loop is CASSLTTGPYSNQPQHF. In DNA, the CDR3 is TGTGCCAGCAGCTTAACGACAGGGCCTTATAGCAATCAGCCCCAGCATTTT.